The 8 T cell receptor beta chains in this list originate from one sample, sequenced in a study of identical twins. TCRdb ran MiXCR on the 5' RACE reads and lists one entry per CDR3 protein. The table shows about 220,000 distinct CDR3 sequences, with 6.5% occurring only once. Separately, the same data were catalogued under a study of T cells expressing NK-cell markers.

Sequences were obtained from CD8+ T cells sorted from blood. Receptor source: a woman younger than 30 in good health.

The J gene is TRBJ2-3, the V gene TRBV3-1, with 8 bases identical to TRBD2. CDR1 and CDR2 (germline): LGHDT, YNNKEL (reference sequence). The ends lost 7 bases at V and 4 bases at J; junction bases unmatched: 16. The CDR3 spans 17 residues. CDR3 amino acids: CASKSRGGLAAADTQYF. CDR3 nucleotide sequence: TGTGCCAGCAAATCAAGGGGTGGACTAGCAGCTGCAGATACGCAGTATTTT.

This clonotype was seen many times. The J gene is TRBJ1-2, the V gene TRBV7-9; D not resolved. The germline CDR1 and CDR2 sequences are SEHNR and FQNEAQ (reference sequence). V was pared by 3 bases and J by 9 bases, with 14 bases between. The CDR3 loop spans 13 amino acids. The CDR3: CASSFTKDASYTF. The CDR3 coding sequence is TGTGCCAGCAGCTTTACCAAGGACGCCAGCTACACCTTC.

In its sample, this clonotype was seen a few times. The rearrangement links TRBV13 to TRBJ2-7; TRBD1 matches 8 bases. This CDR3 comprises 14 residues. The ends lost 5 bases at V and 5 bases at J; junction bases unmatched: 8. Germline CDR1 reads PRHDT; CDR2 reads FYEKMQ (reference sequence). The CDR3, as DNA: TGTGCCAGCAGCGTCCCGGACAGGGCCCACGAGCAGTACTTC. It translates to CASSVPDRAHEQYF.

This clonotype occurred many times. This rearrangement joins TRBV5-1 to TRBJ2-7; 10 positions agree with TRBD2. CDR3 length: 16 residues. CDR1 is SGHRS and CDR2 is YFSETQ in the germline V gene. V shed 5 bases, J shed 0 bases, and the junction held 8 bases outside the gene matches. CDR3 sequence reads: CASRRFSGRSSYEQYF. CDR3 sequence (DNA): TGCGCCAGCAGGAGATTTAGCGGGAGGAGCTCCTACGAGCAGTACTTC. Full variable domain (remainder filled in from reference TRBV5-1 and TRBJ2-7): KAGVTQTPRYLIKTRGQQVTLSCSPISGHRSVSWYQQTPGQGLQFLFEYFSETQRNKGNFPGRFSGRQFSNSRSEMNVSTLELGDSALYLCASRRFSGRSSYEQYFGPGTRLTVT.

Only a few counts were recorded for this clonotype. This chain connects TRBV4-2 to TRBJ2-1; D might be TRBD1 or TRBD2, each matching 5 bases. CDR1 is LGHNA, CDR2 YNFKEQ, per germline. Trimming took 0 bases from V and 2 from J, leaving 11 bases between them. The CDR3 is made up of 16 amino acids. CDR3 protein: CASSQERGTTYNEQFF. The CDR3 nucleotides read TGTGCCAGCAGCCAAGAGCGAGGGACCACCTACAATGAGCAGTTCTTC.

This clonotype was detected many times. CDR3: CSVEDDRKTGELFF. The CDR3 DNA reads TGCAGCGTTGAAGACGACAGAAAGACCGGGGAGCTGTTTTTT. V usage is TRBV29-1 and J usage is TRBJ2-2; possibly TRBD1 for D (5 bases). Germline V gene lookup returns CDR1 SQVTM and CDR2 ANQGSEA. The CDR3 runs 14 residues. V dropped 0 bases and J dropped 5 bases, with 10 bases sitting between them.

This clonotype was found many times. The V gene is TRBV29-1, the J gene TRBJ1-1; D is uncertain. This CDR3 has 12 residues. Germline CDR1 SQVTM, CDR2 ANQGSEA. V was clipped by 2 bases and J by 5 bases, with 9 bases between them. The CDR3 protein is CSVESGGTEAFF. The CDR3 DNA follows: TGCAGCGTTGAATCAGGTGGGACTGAAGCTTTCTTT. The full variable domain, with the rest looked up from reference TRBV29-1 and TRBJ1-1, is SAVISQKPSRDICQRGTSLTIQCQVDSQVTMMFWYRQQPGQSLTLIATANQGSEATYESGFVIDKFPISRPNLTFSTLTVSNMSPEDSSIYLCSVESGGTEAFFGQGTRLTVV.

In its sample, this clonotype was seen many times. This chain uses TRBV20-1 with TRBJ1-1; D call uncertain. The V end lost 3 bases, the J end lost 1 base, and 6 bases lay between the germline ends. The CDR3 loop spans 12 amino acids. Germline V gene lookup returns CDR1 DFQATT and CDR2 SNEGSKA (reference sequence). The CDR3: CSARDTNTEAFF. DNA of the CDR3: TGCAGTGCTAGGGATACGAACACTGAAGCTTTCTTT.